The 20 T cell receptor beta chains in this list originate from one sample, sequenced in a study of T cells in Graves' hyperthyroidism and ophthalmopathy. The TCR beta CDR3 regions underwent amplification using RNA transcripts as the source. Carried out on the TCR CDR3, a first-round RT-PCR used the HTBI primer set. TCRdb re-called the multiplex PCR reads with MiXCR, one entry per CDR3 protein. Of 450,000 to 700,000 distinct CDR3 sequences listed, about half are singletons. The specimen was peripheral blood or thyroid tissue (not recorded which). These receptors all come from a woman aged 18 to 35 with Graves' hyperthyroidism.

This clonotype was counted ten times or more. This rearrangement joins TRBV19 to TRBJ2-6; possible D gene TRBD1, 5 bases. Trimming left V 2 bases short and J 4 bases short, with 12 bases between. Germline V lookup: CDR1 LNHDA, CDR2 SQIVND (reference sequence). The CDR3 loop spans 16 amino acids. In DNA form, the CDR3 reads TGTGCCAGTAGTATACCTCCAGGGTCGGGGGCCAACGTCCTGACTTTC. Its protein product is CASSIPPGSGANVLTF.

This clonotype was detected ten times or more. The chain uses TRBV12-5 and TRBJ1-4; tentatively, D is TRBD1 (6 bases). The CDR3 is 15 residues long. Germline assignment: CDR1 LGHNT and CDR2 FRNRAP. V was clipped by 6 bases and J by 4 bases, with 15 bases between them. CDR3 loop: CASGVGAGSNEKLFF. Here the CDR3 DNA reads TGTGCTAGTGGCGTGGGGGCAGGAAGTAATGAAAAACTGTTTTTT.

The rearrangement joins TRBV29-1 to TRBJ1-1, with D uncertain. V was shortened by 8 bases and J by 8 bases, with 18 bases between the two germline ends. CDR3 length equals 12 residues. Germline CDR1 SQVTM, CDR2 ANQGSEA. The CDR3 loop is CSSPPEGAEAFF. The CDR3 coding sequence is TGCAGCTCACCACCGGAGGGTGCGGAAGCTTTCTTT.

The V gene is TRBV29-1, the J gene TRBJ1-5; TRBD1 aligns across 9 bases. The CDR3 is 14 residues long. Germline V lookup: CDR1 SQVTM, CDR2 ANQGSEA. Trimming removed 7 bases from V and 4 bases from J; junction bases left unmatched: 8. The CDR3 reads CSARQGGQNQPQHF. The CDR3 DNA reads TGCAGCGCTAGACAGGGGGGACAGAATCAGCCCCAGCATTTT.

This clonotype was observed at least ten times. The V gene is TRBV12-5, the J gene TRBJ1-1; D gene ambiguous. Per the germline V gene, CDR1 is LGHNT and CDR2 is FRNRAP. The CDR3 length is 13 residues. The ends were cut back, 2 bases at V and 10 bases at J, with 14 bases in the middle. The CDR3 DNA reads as TGTGCTAGTGGTTTGAGCCCTAAGCCAGGAGCTTTCTTT. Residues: CASGLSPKPGAFF.

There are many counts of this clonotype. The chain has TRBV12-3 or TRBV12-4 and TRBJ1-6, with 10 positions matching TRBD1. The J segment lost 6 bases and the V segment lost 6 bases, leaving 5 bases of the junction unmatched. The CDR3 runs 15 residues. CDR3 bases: TGTGCCAGCAGGGTGACAGGGGGCGGTAATTCACCCCTCCACTTT. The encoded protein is CASRVTGGGNSPLHF.

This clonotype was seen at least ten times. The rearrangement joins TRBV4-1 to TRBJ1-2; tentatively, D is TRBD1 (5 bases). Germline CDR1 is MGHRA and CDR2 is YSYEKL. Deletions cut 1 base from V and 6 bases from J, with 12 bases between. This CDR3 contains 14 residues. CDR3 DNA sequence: TGCGCCAGCAGCCAAGTTTCAGGGAATGATGGCTACACCTTC. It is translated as CASSQVSGNDGYTF.

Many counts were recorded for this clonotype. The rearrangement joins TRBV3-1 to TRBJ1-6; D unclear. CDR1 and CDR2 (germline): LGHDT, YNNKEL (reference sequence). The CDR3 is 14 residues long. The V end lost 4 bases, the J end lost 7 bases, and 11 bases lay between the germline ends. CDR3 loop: CASSPTYTNSPLHF. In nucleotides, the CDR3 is TGTGCCAGCAGCCCGACATATACCAATTCACCCCTCCACTTT.

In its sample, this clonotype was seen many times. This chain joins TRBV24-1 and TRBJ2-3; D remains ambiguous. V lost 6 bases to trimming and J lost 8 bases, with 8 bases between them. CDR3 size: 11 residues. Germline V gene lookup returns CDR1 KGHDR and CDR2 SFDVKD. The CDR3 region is CATSRKGTQYF. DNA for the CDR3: TGTGCCACCAGTCGAAAGGGTACGCAGTATTTT.

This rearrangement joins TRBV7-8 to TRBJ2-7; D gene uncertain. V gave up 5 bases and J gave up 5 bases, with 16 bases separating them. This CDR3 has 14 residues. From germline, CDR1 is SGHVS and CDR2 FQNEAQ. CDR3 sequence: CASSDPQAMHEQYF. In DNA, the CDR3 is TGTGCCAGCAGCGACCCTCAGGCGATGCACGAGCAGTACTTC. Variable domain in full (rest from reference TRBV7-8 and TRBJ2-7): GAGVSQSPRYKVAKRGQDVALRCDPISGHVSLFWYQQALGQGPEFLTYFQNEAQLDKSGLPSDRFFAERPEGSVSTLKIQRTQQEDSAVYLCASSDPQAMHEQYFGPGTRLTVT.

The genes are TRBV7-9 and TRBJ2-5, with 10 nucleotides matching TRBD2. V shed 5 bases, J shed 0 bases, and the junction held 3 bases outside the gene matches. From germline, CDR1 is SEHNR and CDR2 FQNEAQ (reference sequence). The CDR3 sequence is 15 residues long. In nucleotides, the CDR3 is TGTGCCAGCAGCCAAGCGGGGGGGTACCAAGAGACCCAGTACTTC. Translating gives CASSQAGGYQETQYF. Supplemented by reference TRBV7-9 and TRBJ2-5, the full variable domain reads DTGVSQNPRHKITKRGQNVTFRCDPISEHNRLYWYRQTLGQGPEFLTYFQNEAQLEKSRLLSDRFSAERPKGSFSTLEIQRTEQGDSAMYLCASSQAGGYQETQYFGPGTRLLVL.

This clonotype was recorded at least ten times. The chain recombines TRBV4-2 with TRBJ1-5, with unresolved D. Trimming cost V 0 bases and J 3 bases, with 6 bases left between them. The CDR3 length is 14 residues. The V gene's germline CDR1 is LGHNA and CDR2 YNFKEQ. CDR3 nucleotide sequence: TGTGCCAGCAGCCAAGAGGCTGTCAATCAGCCCCAGCATTTT. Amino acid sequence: CASSQEAVNQPQHF.

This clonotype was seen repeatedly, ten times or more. The CDR3 protein is CASNLPGARHGYTF. The CDR3 nucleotides are TGTGCCAGTAATCTCCCGGGTGCTCGGCATGGCTACACCTTC. The V and J genes are TRBV19 and TRBJ1-2; D not certain. The CDR3 has 14 residues. Germline V CDR1 and CDR2: LNHDA, SQIVND (reference sequence). The V end lost 7 bases, the J end lost 6 bases, and 18 bases lay between the germline ends.

CDR3 protein: CATRGTEGGYTF. The CDR3, as DNA: TGTGCCACCCGGGGTACGGAGGGAGGCTACACCTTC. The chain couples TRBV2 to TRBJ1-2; no definite D call. Trimming removed 10 bases from V and 8 bases from J, with 17 bases in between. Per germline, CDR1 SNHLY and CDR2 FYNNEI. This CDR3 has 12 residues.

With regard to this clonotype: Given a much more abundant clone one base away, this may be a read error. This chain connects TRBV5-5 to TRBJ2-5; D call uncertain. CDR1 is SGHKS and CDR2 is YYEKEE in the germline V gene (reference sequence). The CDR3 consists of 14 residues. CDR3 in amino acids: CACSLDIGRETQYF. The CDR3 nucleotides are TGTGCCTGCAGCTTGGATATTGGCAGGGAGACCCAGTACTTC.

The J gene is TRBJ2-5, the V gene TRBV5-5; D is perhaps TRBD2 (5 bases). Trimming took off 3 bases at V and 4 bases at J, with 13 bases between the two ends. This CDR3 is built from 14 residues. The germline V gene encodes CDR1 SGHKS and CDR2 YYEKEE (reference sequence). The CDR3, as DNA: TGTGCCAGCAGCTCCGGGGAGTTACGAGAGACCCAGTACTTC. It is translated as CASSSGELRETQYF.

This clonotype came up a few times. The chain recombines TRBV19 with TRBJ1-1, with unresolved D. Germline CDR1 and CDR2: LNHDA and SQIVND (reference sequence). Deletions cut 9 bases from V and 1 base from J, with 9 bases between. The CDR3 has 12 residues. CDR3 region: CASRPGNTEAFF. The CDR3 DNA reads TGTGCCAGCAGACCGGGGAACACTGAAGCTTTCTTT.

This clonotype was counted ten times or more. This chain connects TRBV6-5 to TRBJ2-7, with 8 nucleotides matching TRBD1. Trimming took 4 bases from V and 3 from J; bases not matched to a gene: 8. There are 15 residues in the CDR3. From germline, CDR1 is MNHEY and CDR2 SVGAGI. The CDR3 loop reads CASSLDRVYGYEQYF. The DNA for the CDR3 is TGTGCCAGCAGTTTGGACAGGGTGTACGGCTACGAGCAGTACTTC.

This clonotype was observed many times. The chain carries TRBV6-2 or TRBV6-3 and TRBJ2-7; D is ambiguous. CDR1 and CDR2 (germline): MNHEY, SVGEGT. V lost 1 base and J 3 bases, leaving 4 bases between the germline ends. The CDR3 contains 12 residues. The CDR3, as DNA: TGTGCCAGCAGTTACTTCAACTACGAGCAGTACTTC. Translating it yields CASSYFNYEQYF.

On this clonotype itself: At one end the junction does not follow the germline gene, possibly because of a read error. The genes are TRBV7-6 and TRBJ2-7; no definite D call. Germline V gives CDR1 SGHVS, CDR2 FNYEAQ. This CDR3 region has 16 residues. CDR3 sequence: CASSWNGVGFSYKQYF. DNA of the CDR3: TGCGCCAGCAGCTGGAACGGAGTGGGTTTCTCCTACAAGCAGTACTTC.